Listed below are T cell receptor beta chains from one sample, sequenced in a study of patients and donors after allogeneic stem cell transplantation. One entry per CDR3 protein results from TCRdb running MiXCR on the RT-PCR reads. The profile shows 390,000 or so distinct CDR3 sequences, roughly 16% of them singletons. Sequencing was performed on blood, either unsorted or a sorted T cell fraction (not recorded which). Receptor source: a human donor who was either an allogeneic HSCT recipient or a stem cell or donor lymphocyte infusion donor (not recorded which). It is not recorded whose cells these are; they may come from a transplant donor. Both conserved end residues are part of each CDR3. Fields, in order: clone size, J gene, D gene, V gene, CDR3 DNA, CDR3 protein. The D gene is left open where the match is weak. Clone size is given for some rows only: seen once, a few or many times, or a class if the clone is expanded.

clone_size: few; j_call: TRBJ2-1; d_call: NA; v_call: TRBV11-2; cdr3_nt: TGTGCCAGCAGCCACAGAGTAGATGAGCAGTTCTTC; cdr3_aa: CASSHRVDEQFF
clone_size: NA; j_call: TRBJ2-1; d_call: TRBD1; v_call: TRBV6-2/TRBV6-3; cdr3_nt: TGTGCCAGCAGTTACGGCCGGGACAGGGGTACTGATGAGCAGTTCTTC; cdr3_aa: CASSYGRDRGTDEQFF
clone_size: few; j_call: TRBJ2-7; d_call: NA; v_call: TRBV9; cdr3_nt: TGTGCCAGCAGCGCGGAAGGGGCCTACGAGCAGTACTTC; cdr3_aa: CASSAEGAYEQYF
clone_size: few; j_call: TRBJ1-2; d_call: TRBD1; v_call: TRBV27; cdr3_nt: TGTGCCAGCAGTTTAGAGGGGGCGGGCCATGGCTACACCTTC; cdr3_aa: CASSLEGAGHGYTF
clone_size: NA; j_call: TRBJ2-7; d_call: TRBD1; v_call: TRBV25-1; cdr3_nt: TGTGCCAGCAGTGAATATCCCGGGGACAGGGGAATCTACGAGCAGTACTTC; cdr3_aa: CASSEYPGDRGIYEQYF
clone_size: NA; j_call: TRBJ2-1; d_call: NA; v_call: TRBV7-9; cdr3_nt: TGTGCCAGCAGCTTTTTAGGCGGTGAGCAGTTCTTC; cdr3_aa: CASSFLGGEQFF
clone_size: NA; j_call: TRBJ1-1; d_call: NA; v_call: TRBV9; cdr3_nt: TGTGCCAGCAGCCCAAAGTTGAACACTGAAGCTTTCTTT; cdr3_aa: CASSPKLNTEAFF
clone_size: many; j_call: TRBJ2-1; d_call: NA; v_call: TRBV10-3; cdr3_nt: TGTGCCATCAGTCCCCGGGCCGAAAGCAATGAGCAGTTCTTC; cdr3_aa: CAISPRAESNEQFF
clone_size: few; j_call: TRBJ2-4; d_call: NA; v_call: TRBV6-1; cdr3_nt: TGTGCCAGCAGTAGGGGGAAGGGGTCCGGCAAAAACATTCAGTACTTC; cdr3_aa: CASSRGKGSGKNIQYF
clone_size: NA; j_call: TRBJ2-5; d_call: NA; v_call: TRBV24-1; cdr3_nt: TGTGCCACCAGGGTAGCGGACCAAGAGACCCAGTACTTC; cdr3_aa: CATRVADQETQYF
clone_size: few; j_call: TRBJ2-7; d_call: TRBD1; v_call: TRBV5-6; cdr3_nt: TGTGCCACTTCAACCCCGACAGGGGGGGTGTACGAGCAGTACTTC; cdr3_aa: CATSTPTGGVYEQYF
clone_size: few; j_call: TRBJ2-7; d_call: NA; v_call: TRBV11-2; cdr3_nt: TGTGCCAGCAGCTACGAGGGTTGGCGAGTCGAGCAGTACTTC; cdr3_aa: CASSYEGWRVEQYF
clone_size: few; j_call: TRBJ2-5; d_call: NA; v_call: TRBV27; cdr3_nt: TGTGCCAGCAGTTTATACGGCGACATCCAAGAGACCCAGTACTTC; cdr3_aa: CASSLYGDIQETQYF
clone_size: few; j_call: TRBJ2-7; d_call: NA; v_call: TRBV19; cdr3_nt: TGTGCCAGTAGTATCGGCGGAAAAAGCTCCTACGAGCAGTACTTC; cdr3_aa: CASSIGGKSSYEQYF
clone_size: once; j_call: TRBJ1-2; d_call: TRBD1; v_call: TRBV9; cdr3_nt: TGTGCCAGCAGCGCCTCGTCGACAGGGAGCTATGGCTACACCTTC; cdr3_aa: CASSASSTGSYGYTF